A selection of T cell receptor beta chains follows, all from one sample in a study of blood T cell repertoires in COVID-19. Data came from immunoSEQ multiplex PCR; TCRdb stores just in-frame clones and leaves some out. The sample shows approximately 130,000 clones, about 80% of them seen only once. The specimen was peripheral blood. These receptors were taken from a human donor in a cohort sampled during active COVID-19. The CDR3 runs from the conserved cysteine through the conserved F or W. The order of the fields is D gene, CDR3 length, clone size, J gene, V gene, CDR3 protein, CDR3 DNA. A D gene is named only where the DNA matches it firmly. Where a row states a size, it is once, few, many or the class of an expanded clone; other rows omit it.

-,13,-,TRBJ1-2,TRBV6-6,CASDPGANYGYTF,TGTGCCAGCGACCCAGGCGCTAACTATGGCTACACCTTC
TRBD2,16,-,TRBJ2-3,TRBV7-2,CASRPFGTTSTDTQYF,TGTGCCAGCAGACCATTCGGGACTACCAGCACAGATACGCAGTATTTT
TRBD1,13,-,TRBJ1-6,TRBV2,CASRDSYFSPLHF,TGTGCCTCCCGGGACAGCTATTTTTCACCCCTCCACTTT
TRBD1,14,-,TRBJ1-1,TRBV27,CASSIGQGQGVTFF,TGTGCCAGCAGCATTGGACAGGGACAGGGTGTAACTTTCTTT
-,15,few,TRBJ2-7,TRBV24-1,CATSDLPGILYEQYF,TGTGCCACCAGTGATTTGCCGGGGATCCTCTACGAGCAGTACTTC
TRBD2,17,-,TRBJ2-5,TRBV5-5,CASSLRPSGGYQETQYF,TGTGCCAGCAGCTTGCGGCCTAGCGGGGGGTACCAAGAGACCCAGTACTTC
TRBD1,15,-,TRBJ1-2,TRBV14,CASSPPATGPYGYTF,TGTGCCAGCAGCCCCCCGGCGACAGGGCCCTATGGCTACACCTTC
-,16,-,TRBJ2-3,TRBV5-4,CASSLGASGRPDTQYF,TGTGCCAGCAGCTTGGGGGCCTCCGGCCGGCCAGATACGCAGTATTTT
TRBD1,13,-,TRBJ2-7,TRBV10-3,CAISELGQTSQYF,TGTGCCATCAGTGAGCTGGGACAGACTTCACAGTACTTC
TRBD2,15,-,TRBJ2-2,TRBV28,CASSKAGGNTGELFF,TGTGCCAGCAGTAAAGCGGGGGGGAACACCGGGGAGCTGTTTTTT
-,15,few,TRBJ1-2,TRBV19,CASSIAPAGGRGYTF,TGTGCCAGTAGTATAGCCCCCGCCGGGGGGAGAGGCTACACCTTC
-,15,-,TRBJ1-1,TRBV7-3,CASSLTSQGQGEAFF,TGTGCCAGCAGCTTAACGAGTCAGGGGCAAGGGGAAGCTTTCTTT
TRBD2,15,-,TRBJ2-7,TRBV3-1/TRBV3-2,CASSHPGGGLYEQYF,TGTGCCAGCAGCCACCCCGGGGGGGGTCTATACGAGCAGTACTTC
-,15,-,TRBJ2-5,TRBV19,CASSIPGGLVETQYF,TGTGCCAGTAGTATTCCTGGGGGCCTTGTGGAGACCCAGTACTTC
-,16,-,TRBJ2-7,TRBV10-2,CASNLGGGLLSYEQYF,TGCGCCAGCAATTTGGGCGGGGGCCTTCTCTCCTACGAGCAGTACTTC
-,14,few,TRBJ2-2,TRBV27,CASTTALSTGELFF,TGTGCCAGCACGACAGCCCTGAGCACCGGGGAGCTGTTTTTT
-,15,-,TRBJ1-1,TRBV6-5,CASSAYRDTNTEAFF,TGTGCCAGCAGCGCTTACCGGGACACGAACACTGAAGCTTTCTTT
-,12,-,TRBJ2-7,TRBV30,CAWSWGEDEQYF,TGTGCCTGGAGTTGGGGGGAAGACGAGCAGTACTTC
-,15,-,TRBJ1-3,TRBV2,CASSAEGFSGNTIYF,TGTGCCAGCAGTGCGGAGGGTTTCTCTGGAAACACCATATATTTT
-,14,few,TRBJ1-4,TRBV13,CASSQGLPGPKLFF,TGTGCCAGCAGCCAGGGACTGCCCGGTCCAAAACTGTTTTTT
-,18,-,TRBJ1-2,TRBV11-2,CASSSIREAPVVYYGYTF,TGTGCCAGCAGCTCGATCAGGGAGGCCCCGGTGGTCTACTATGGCTACACCTTC
TRBD1,15,-,TRBJ1-1,TRBV4-1,CASSQGAGGLGEAFF,TGCGCCAGCAGCCAAGGGGCAGGGGGCCTTGGTGAAGCTTTCTTT
TRBD1,15,-,TRBJ2-1,TRBV5-6,CASSLWGQGLYEQFF,TGTGCCAGCAGCTTGTGGGGACAGGGTCTCTATGAGCAGTTCTTC
TRBD2,15,few,TRBJ2-3,TRBV7-6,CASSLALGGADTQYF,TGTGCCAGCAGCTTAGCGCTTGGGGGGGCAGATACGCAGTATTTT
TRBD1,16,-,TRBJ2-2,TRBV29-1,CSVHGTGGFNTGELFF,TGCAGCGTGCACGGGACAGGGGGCTTTAACACCGGGGAGCTGTTTTTT
-,13,few,TRBJ2-3,TRBV6-5,CASRRDSTDTQYF,TGTGCCAGCCGGAGGGACAGCACAGATACGCAGTATTTT
-,14,-,TRBJ1-1,TRBV25-1,CASSGDRLGTEAFF,TGTGCCAGCAGTGGCGACAGACTGGGCACTGAAGCTTTCTTT
-,14,-,TRBJ2-7,TRBV11-2,CASSTPRGTYEQYF,TGTGCCAGCAGCACCCCTCGGGGAACCTACGAGCAGTACTTC
-,16,-,TRBJ2-3,TRBV9,CASSEGFGGMTDTQYF,TGTGCCAGCAGCGAGGGGTTTGGCGGAATGACAGATACGCAGTATTTT
TRBD2,18,-,TRBJ2-5,TRBV7-2,CASSSAPSGGPVLETQYF,TGTGCCAGCAGCTCGGCACCTAGCGGGGGCCCGGTCCTGGAGACCCAGTACTTC
-,11,-,TRBJ2-3,TRBV21-1,CAREVTDTQYF,TGTGCCAGGGAGGTAACAGATACGCAGTATTTT
-,14,-,TRBJ2-1,TRBV7-3,CASSLNPAGNEQFF,TGTGCCAGCAGCTTAAATCCGGCAGGCAATGAGCAGTTCTTC
TRBD2,13,-,TRBJ2-5,TRBV18,CASGAGARETQYF,TGTGCCAGCGGAGCGGGGGCGAGGGAGACCCAGTACTTC
TRBD2,15,-,TRBJ2-1,TRBV2,CASSPTSGGLGEQFF,TGTGCCAGCAGCCCTACTAGCGGGGGCCTGGGGGAGCAGTTCTTC
TRBD2,16,-,TRBJ2-1,TRBV28,CASIPSGGISYNEQFF,TGTGCCAGCATCCCTAGCGGGGGTATCTCCTACAATGAGCAGTTCTTC
-,12,few,TRBJ2-1,TRBV28,CASSPQGYEQFF,TGTGCCAGCAGTCCCCAGGGGTATGAGCAGTTCTTC
TRBD1,17,-,TRBJ1-2,TRBV5-4,CASSFPGQGAPGYGYTF,TGTGCCAGCAGCTTTCCGGGACAGGGGGCCCCCGGGTATGGCTACACCTTC
-,16,-,TRBJ1-3,TRBV9,CASSVGEGTNGNTIYF,TGTGCCAGCAGCGTAGGGGAGGGGACTAACGGAAACACCATATATTTT
-,14,-,TRBJ1-2,TRBV3-1/TRBV3-2,CASSQDRAGRNYTF,TGTGCCAGCAGCCAAGATAGGGCAGGGAGGAACTACACCTTC
-,15,-,TRBJ2-2,TRBV19,CASSIAPEVAGELFF,TGTGCCAGTAGTATAGCTCCGGAGGTGGCCGGGGAGCTGTTTTTT
TRBD1,16,-,TRBJ2-1,TRBV7-9,CASSQPGQGERDEQFF,TGTGCCAGCAGCCAACCCGGACAGGGCGAGAGGGATGAGCAGTTCTTC
-,14,-,TRBJ1-1,TRBV9,CASSVDGGNGEAFF,TGTGCCAGCAGCGTAGATGGGGGGAACGGTGAAGCTTTCTTT
-,12,few,TRBJ2-2,TRBV2,CASSAGGRELFF,TGTGCCAGCAGTGCAGGGGGGAGGGAGCTGTTTTTT
-,13,few,TRBJ1-2,TRBV19,CASTGGRDYGYTF,TGTGCCAGTACGGGGGGAAGGGACTATGGCTACACCTTC
TRBD2,14,once,TRBJ2-3,TRBV6-6,CASSTGLAGDTQYF,TGTGCCAGCAGTACGGGACTAGCTGGAGATACGCAGTATTTT
TRBD2,16,-,TRBJ2-3,TRBV3-1/TRBV3-2,CASSAQGLAVMNTQYF,TGTGCCAGCAGCGCACAGGGACTAGCGGTGATGAATACGCAGTATTTT
TRBD1,16,-,TRBJ1-4,TRBV14,CASSPGTGGTNEKLFF,TGTGCCAGCAGCCCCGGGACAGGGGGAACTAATGAAAAACTGTTTTTT
TRBD2,15,-,TRBJ2-1,TRBV4-1,CASSRSGGRYNEQFF,TGCGCCAGCAGCCGGAGCGGGGGCCGCTACAATGAGCAGTTCTTC
TRBD1,14,-,TRBJ2-7,TRBV18,CASSPRGHQYEQYF,TGTGCCAGCTCACCGAGGGGGCACCAATACGAGCAGTACTTC
-,14,-,TRBJ2-7,TRBV7-8,CASRSRVGGYEQYF,TGTGCCAGCCGGAGCCGTGTCGGTGGATACGAGCAGTACTTC
-,15,-,TRBJ1-2,TRBV2,CASSGDTPANYGYTF,TGTGCCAGCAGTGGAGACACCCCAGCTAACTATGGCTACACCTTC
-,14,-,TRBJ1-6,TRBV2,CASSQQNYNSPLHF,TGTGCCAGCAGCCAACAGAATTATAATTCACCCCTCCACTTT
-,13,-,TRBJ1-2,TRBV29-1,CSVDTGQLYGYTF,TGCAGCGTTGACACCGGACAGCTCTATGGCTACACCTTC
TRBD1,16,medium-sized,TRBJ1-6,TRBV19,CASSTAGQGDGSPLHF,TGTGCCAGTAGTACGGCGGGACAGGGAGACGGTTCACCCCTCCACTTT
TRBD2,15,-,TRBJ2-1,TRBV11-2,CASSLKGLAGNEQFF,TGTGCCAGCAGCTTAAAAGGGCTAGCGGGAAATGAGCAGTTCTTC